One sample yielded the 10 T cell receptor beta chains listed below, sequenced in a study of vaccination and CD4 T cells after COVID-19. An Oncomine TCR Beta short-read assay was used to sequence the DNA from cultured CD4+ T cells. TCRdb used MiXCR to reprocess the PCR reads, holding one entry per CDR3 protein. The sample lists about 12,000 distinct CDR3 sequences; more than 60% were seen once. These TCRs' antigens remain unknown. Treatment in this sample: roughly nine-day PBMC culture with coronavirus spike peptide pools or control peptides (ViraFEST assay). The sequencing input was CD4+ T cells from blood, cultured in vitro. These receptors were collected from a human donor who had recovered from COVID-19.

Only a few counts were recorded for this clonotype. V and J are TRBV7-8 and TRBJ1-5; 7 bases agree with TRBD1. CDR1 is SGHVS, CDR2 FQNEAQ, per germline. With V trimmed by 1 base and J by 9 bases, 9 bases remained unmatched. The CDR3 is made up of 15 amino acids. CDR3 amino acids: CASSLGDRVWGPQHF. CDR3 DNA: TGTGCCAGCAGCTTAGGAGACAGGGTTTGGGGGCCCCAGCATTTT.

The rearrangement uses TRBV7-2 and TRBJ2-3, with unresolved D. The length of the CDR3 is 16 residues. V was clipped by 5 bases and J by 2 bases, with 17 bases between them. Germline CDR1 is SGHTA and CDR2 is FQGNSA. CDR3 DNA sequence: TGTGCCAGCAGCCCCAAAGGCGGCTCGGCCACAGATACGCAGTATTTT. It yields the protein CASSPKGGSATDTQYF.

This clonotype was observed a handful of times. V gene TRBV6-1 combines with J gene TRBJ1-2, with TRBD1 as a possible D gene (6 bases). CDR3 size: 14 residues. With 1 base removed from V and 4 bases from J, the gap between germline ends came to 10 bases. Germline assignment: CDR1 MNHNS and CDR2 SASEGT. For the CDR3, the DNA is TGTGCCAGCAGTGAAGACAGGGCGGCCTATGGCTACACCTTC. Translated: CASSEDRAAYGYTF.

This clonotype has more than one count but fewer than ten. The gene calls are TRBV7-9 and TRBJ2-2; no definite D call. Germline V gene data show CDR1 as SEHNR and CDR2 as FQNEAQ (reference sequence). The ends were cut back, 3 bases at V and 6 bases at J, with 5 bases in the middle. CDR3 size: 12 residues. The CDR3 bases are TGTGCCAGCAGCTTCAGAGCCGGGGAGCTGTTTTTT. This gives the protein CASSFRAGELFF. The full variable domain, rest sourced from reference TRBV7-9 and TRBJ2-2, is DTGVSQNPRHKITKRGQNVTFRCDPISEHNRLYWYRQTLGQGPEFLTYFQNEAQLEKSRLLSDRFSAERPKGSFSTLEIQRTEQGDSAMYLCASSFRAGELFFGEGSRLTVL.

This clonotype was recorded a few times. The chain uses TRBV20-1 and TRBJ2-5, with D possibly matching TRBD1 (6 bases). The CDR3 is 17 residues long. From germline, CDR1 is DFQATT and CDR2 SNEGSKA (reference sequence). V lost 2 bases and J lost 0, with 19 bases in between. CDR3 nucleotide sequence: TGCAGTGCTAGAAGTTACAGGGTTGAAGTGTACCAAGAGACCCAGTACTTC. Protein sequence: CSARSYRVEVYQETQYF.

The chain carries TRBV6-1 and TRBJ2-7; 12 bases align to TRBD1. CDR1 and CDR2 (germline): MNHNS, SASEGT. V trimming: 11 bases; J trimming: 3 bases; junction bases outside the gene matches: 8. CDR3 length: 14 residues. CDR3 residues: CACQRDRGLYEQYF. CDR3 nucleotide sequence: TGTGCCTGCCAACGGGACAGGGGGCTCTACGAGCAGTACTTC.

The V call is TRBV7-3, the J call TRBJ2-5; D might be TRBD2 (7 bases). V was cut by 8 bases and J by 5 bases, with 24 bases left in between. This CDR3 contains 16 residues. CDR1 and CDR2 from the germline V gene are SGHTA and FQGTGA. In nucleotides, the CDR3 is TGTGCCAGCCTAACCCGGGGGGCCGATGGTACGGAGACCCAGTACTTC. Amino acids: CASLTRGADGTETQYF. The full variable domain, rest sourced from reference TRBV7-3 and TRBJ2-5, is GAGVSQTPSNKVTEKGKYVELRCDPISGHTALYWYRQSLGQGPEFLIYFQGTGAADDSGLPNDRFFAVRPEGSVSTLKIQRTERGDSAVYLCASLTRGADGTETQYFGPGTRLLVL.

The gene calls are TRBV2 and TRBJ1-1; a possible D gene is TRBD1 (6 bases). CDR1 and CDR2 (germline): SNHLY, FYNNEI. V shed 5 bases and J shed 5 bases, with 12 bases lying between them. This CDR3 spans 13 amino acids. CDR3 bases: TGTGCCAGCAGTACGGAGGGGGAGACTGAAGCTTTCTTT. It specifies CASSTEGETEAFF. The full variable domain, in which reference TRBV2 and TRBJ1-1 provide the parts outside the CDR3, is EPEVTQTPSHQVTQMGQEVILRCVPISNHLYFYWYRQILGQKVEFLVSFYNNEISEKSEIFDDQFSVERPDGSNFTLKIRSTKLEDSAMYFCASSTEGETEAFFGQGTRLTVV.

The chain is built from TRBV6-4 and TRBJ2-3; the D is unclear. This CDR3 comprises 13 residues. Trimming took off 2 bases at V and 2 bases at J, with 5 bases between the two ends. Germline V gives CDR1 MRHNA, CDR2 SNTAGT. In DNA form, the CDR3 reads TGTGCCAGCAGTGACCCATACACAGATACGCAGTATTTT. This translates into CASSDPYTDTQYF.

The CDR3 region has the DNA TGTGCCAGCAGTGAAAGTTTGGGGGGGCGAGCCGAGCAGTACTTC. It encodes CASSESLGGRAEQYF. This chain uses TRBV6-1 with TRBJ2-7, with D possibly being TRBD2 (7 bases). This CDR3 region has 15 residues. Germline V gene data show CDR1 as MNHNS and CDR2 as SASEGT. The germline V and J ends were trimmed by 2 bases and 6 bases, with 17 bases remaining between them.